This T cell receptor (beta chain) was found in a study of cytomegalovirus exposure and HLA in healthy donors. Study observations and caveats: A later analysis found first-cohort TCR clusters tended to co-occur in the 90 to 150 validation repertoires.

With 6 bases removed from V and 0 bases from J, the gap between germline ends came to 14 bases. This CDR3 is 16 amino acids long. Germline CDR1 and CDR2: MDHEN and SYDVKM. In regard to this clone: Its antigen remains unidentified.

Only in-frame clones appear in the TCRdb table, and some are missing; sequencing was by immunoSEQ multiplex PCR. The data hold almost 70,000 clones, with 96% observed a single time. This clonotype was sampled from a woman aged 18-29 years in good health and CMV-seropositive. The chain employs TRBV28 and TRBJ2-2; possibly TRBD1 for D (6 bases). Sequenced: PBMCs. The CDR3 loop reads CASSSVGATNTGELFF. The CDR3 DNA follows: TGTGCCAGCAGCTCAGTGGGGGCGACGAACACCGGGGAGCTGTTTTTT.